One sample yielded the 32 T cell receptor beta chains listed below, sequenced in a study of blood T cell repertoires in COVID-19. TCRdb's copy holds only in-frame clones and misses some; the assay was immunoSEQ multiplex PCR. The top ten clones hold approximately 13% of a sample with 160,000 or so clones, approximately 82% of them seen once. The specimen sequenced was peripheral blood. These receptors came from a man aged 65-85 years who had recovered from COVID-19.

The genes are TRBV6-1 and TRBJ1-3; no reliable D call. This CDR3 contains 15 residues. V was clipped by 2 bases and J by 0 bases, with 8 bases between them. Germline CDR1 is MNHNS and CDR2 is SASEGT. The CDR3 protein is CASSERWSSGNTIYF. The CDR3 coding sequence is TGTGCCAGCAGTGAAAGGTGGAGCTCTGGAAACACCATATATTTT.

V usage is TRBV12-5 and J usage is TRBJ2-3; D unclear. Trimming took 2 bases from V and 0 from J, leaving 9 bases between them. This CDR3 contains 15 residues. Germline CDR1 reads LGHNT; CDR2 reads FRNRAP. The CDR3 region has the DNA TGTGCTAGTGGTTTGCGGGTCGGGAGCACAGATACGCAGTATTTT. Protein product: CASGLRVGSTDTQYF.

This clone was observed a few times. The J gene is TRBJ1-5, the V gene TRBV19, with TRBD1 identical over 8 bases. The trim removed 6 bases at V and 1 base at J, leaving 11 bases unmatched. Germline assignment: CDR1 LNHDA and CDR2 SQIVND (reference sequence). The CDR3 contains 17 residues. This chain's CDR3 is CASSRFDRGASNQPQHF. The CDR3 DNA reads as TGTGCCAGTAGCCGATTTGACAGGGGAGCGAGCAATCAGCCCCAGCATTTT.

This clone was counted between two and nine times. This chain connects TRBV5-1 to TRBJ2-1, with 8 nucleotides matching TRBD1. Trimming took 0 bases from V and 3 from J; bases not matched to a gene: 2. Germline CDR1 reads SGHRS; CDR2 reads YFSETQ. This CDR3 has 15 residues. The CDR3 loop reads CASSLGTGLYNEQFF. CDR3 nucleotide sequence: TGCGCCAGCAGCTTGGGGACAGGGCTCTACAATGAGCAGTTCTTC.

The chain has TRBV6-2 or TRBV6-3 and TRBJ1-5; D gene uncertain. The length of the CDR3 is 12 residues. Germline CDR1 reads MNHEY; CDR2 reads SVGEGT. Trimming took off 3 bases at V and 7 bases at J, with 7 bases between the two ends. The CDR3 here is CASSYLAQPQHF. The CDR3 nucleotides read TGTGCCAGCAGTTATCTCGCGCAGCCCCAGCATTTT.

This clone was observed many times. The rearrangement uses TRBV7-2 and TRBJ1-1; D perhaps matches TRBD1 (6 bases). With 5 bases removed from V and 3 bases from J, the gap between germline ends came to 16 bases. The CDR3 runs to 15 residues. Germline V gives CDR1 SGHTA, CDR2 FQGNSA. Here the CDR3 DNA reads TGTGCCAGCAGCCTCACCGTTCAGGGGCACACTGAAGCTTTCTTT. Translation gives CASSLTVQGHTEAFF. The full variable domain, its missing parts supplied by reference TRBV7-2 and TRBJ1-1, is GAGVSQSPSNKVTEKGKDVELRCDPISGHTALYWYRQSLGQGLEFLIYFQGNSAPDKSGLPSDRFSAERTGGSVSTLTIQRTQQEDSAVYLCASSLTVQGHTEAFFGQGTRLTVV.

The gene calls are TRBV24-1 and TRBJ2-2, with 7 bases that match TRBD1. The CDR3 covers 15 residues. CDR1 and CDR2 (germline): KGHDR, SFDVKD. J gave up 1 base and V 3 bases, and 1 base lay outside the gene matches. The CDR3 bases are TGTGCCACCAGTGATGGGACAGAGAACACCGGGGAGCTGTTTTTT. Translating it yields CATSDGTENTGELFF.

Only a few counts were recorded for this clone. This chain connects TRBV3-1 (or the pseudogene TRBV3-2) to TRBJ1-3; D gene unclear. The germline gives CDR1 LGHDT, CDR2 YNNKEL (reference sequence). V was trimmed by 1 base and J by 3 bases, leaving 10 bases between them. The CDR3 length is 15 residues. The CDR3 reads CASSQVQVSGNTIYF. The CDR3 DNA sequence: TGTGCCAGCAGCCAAGTCCAGGTTAGTGGAAACACCATATATTTT.

This chain joins TRBV28 and TRBJ1-5, with D tentatively TRBD1 (5 bases). Per the germline V gene, CDR1 is MDHEN and CDR2 is SYDVKM. The CDR3 consists of 14 residues. Trimming removed 10 bases at V and 6 bases at J, with 19 bases between. The CDR3 reads CATAFSQGSQPQHF. In DNA form, the CDR3 reads TGTGCCACCGCTTTTAGTCAGGGAAGTCAGCCCCAGCATTTT.

The rearrangement joins TRBV5-6 to TRBJ2-1; D is unclear. V was shortened by 1 base and J by 5 bases, with 7 bases between the two germline ends. Germline lookup yields CDR1 SGHDT and CDR2 YYEEEE. The CDR3 extends over 13 amino acids. CDR3 sequence: CASSLYTDNEQFF. The CDR3 DNA follows: TGTGCCAGCAGCTTGTATACTGACAATGAGCAGTTCTTC. The full variable domain, with the rest looked up from reference TRBV5-6 and TRBJ2-1, is DAGVTQSPTHLIKTRGQQVTLRCSPKSGHDTVSWYQQALGQGPQFIFQYYEEEERQRGNFPDRFSGHQFPNYSSELNVNALLLGDSALYLCASSLYTDNEQFFGPGTRLTVL.

The V call is TRBV6-1, the J call TRBJ1-1; D unclear. The CDR3 loop spans 11 amino acids. Looked up from germline, CDR1 is MNHNS and CDR2 is SASEGT. Trimming shortened V by 3 bases and J by 6 bases, and 5 bases separated the two germline ends. The CDR3: CASSEGAEAFF. The CDR3 DNA sequence: TGTGCCAGCAGTGAGGGCGCTGAAGCTTTCTTT.

The rearrangement links TRBV11-2 to TRBJ2-1, with 7 bases aligning to TRBD2. The germline V gene encodes CDR1 SGHAT and CDR2 FQNNGV. V shed 11 bases and J 9 bases; nucleotides not matched to a gene: 25. This CDR3 spans 17 amino acids. CDR3 nucleotides: TGTGCCGGCATCCTCCTAGCAGGCGGGAGTACGAGTGGTGAGCAGTTCTTC. Protein product: CAGILLAGGSTSGEQFF.

The V call is TRBV7-6, the J call TRBJ1-5; D uncertain. Germline CDR1 and CDR2: SGHVS and FNYEAQ. Trimming removed 0 bases at V and 5 bases at J, with 5 bases between. The CDR3 runs to 13 residues. CDR3 sequence: CASSLALDQPQHF. CDR3 bases: TGTGCCAGCAGCTTAGCTTTAGATCAGCCCCAGCATTTT.

The chain is built from TRBV5-1 and TRBJ2-3; D remains unclear. In germline, CDR1 is SGHRS, CDR2 YFSETQ. This CDR3 comprises 12 residues. Deletions cut 2 bases from V and 6 bases from J, with 7 bases between. This chain's CDR3 is CASSFNTDTQYF. The CDR3 nucleotides are TGCGCCAGCAGCTTTAACACGGATACGCAGTATTTT.

The rearrangement links TRBV29-1 to TRBJ2-5, with D maybe TRBD1 (5 bases). CDR1 is SQVTM, CDR2 ANQGSEA, per germline. The CDR3 is 15 residues long. V was shortened by 6 bases and J by 2 bases, with 19 bases between the two germline ends. CDR3 sequence (DNA): TGCAGCGTAAGGGGTGGCAGTGTCGGACAAGAGACCCAGTACTTC. It translates to CSVRGGSVGQETQYF.

The chain uses TRBV28 and TRBJ1-3; D is uncertain. CDR1 and CDR2 (germline): MDHEN, SYDVKM. The CDR3 length is 14 residues. V was clipped by 5 bases and J by 2 bases, with 10 bases between them. CDR3 bases: TGTGCCAGCAGTCCCCTCGGGGCTGGAAACACCATATATTTT. Its translation is CASSPLGAGNTIYF. The entire variable domain, with the rest obtained from reference TRBV28 and TRBJ1-3, is as follows: DVKVTQSSRYLVKRTGEKVFLECVQDMDHENMFWYRQDPGLGLRLIYFSYDVKMKEKGDIPEGYSVSREKKERFSLILESASTNQTSMYLCASSPLGAGNTIYFGEGSWLTVV.

This clone showed up just a few times. This sequence joins TRBV5-1 and TRBJ2-2; TRBD2 might be the D (6 bases). Germline loops: CDR1 SGHRS, CDR2 YFSETQ. The CDR3 runs 14 residues. The V end lost 1 base, the J end lost 7 bases, and 11 bases lay between the germline ends. The CDR3 here is CASSLLGEDGELFF. The DNA for the CDR3 is TGCGCCAGCAGCTTGCTGGGGGAGGACGGGGAGCTGTTTTTT.

CDR3 nucleotides: TGCAGCGATAAGATCGGGGCCCAGCATTTT. Its protein is CSDKIGAQHF. The rearrangement joins TRBV29-1 to TRBJ1-5; D is ambiguous. The V gene's germline CDR1 is SQVTM and CDR2 ANQGSEA. The CDR3 totals 10 residues. The V gene lost 7 bases and the J gene lost 11 bases, with 12 bases spanning the gap.

V gene TRBV5-6 combines with J gene TRBJ2-5; 7 positions agree with TRBD1. Trimming removed 4 bases from V and 2 bases from J; junction bases left unmatched: 5. In germline, CDR1 is SGHDT, CDR2 YYEEEE. The CDR3 contains 14 residues. CDR3 coding DNA: TGTGCCAGCAGCCTTCAACAGGGGCAAGAGACCCAGTACTTC. This codes for CASSLQQGQETQYF.

J is TRBJ2-6 and V is TRBV6-2 or TRBV6-3; D gene unclear. Germline V lookup: CDR1 MNHEY, CDR2 SVGEGT. This CDR3 has 15 residues. V lost 0 bases to trimming and J lost 12 bases, with 15 bases between them. DNA for the CDR3: TGTGCCAGCAGTTACTCACAACAGCTCTTAGGCGTCCTGACTTTC. Translation gives CASSYSQQLLGVLTF.

The chain combines TRBV15 with TRBJ2-3; 10 bases match TRBD2. This CDR3 has 16 amino acids. CDR1 and CDR2 (germline): LNHNV, YYDKDF (reference sequence). V gave up 3 bases and J gave up 4 bases; unmatched junction bases: 7. The CDR3: CATSRLSGRAADTQYF. CDR3 DNA: TGTGCCACCAGCAGGCTAAGCGGGAGGGCCGCAGATACGCAGTATTTT.

This clone appeared a few times. The chain is built from TRBV4-1 and TRBJ2-7, with 7 bases identical to TRBD1. Losses at the gene ends were 0 bases for V and 3 bases for J; bases not matched to a gene: 5. Germline V gives CDR1 MGHRA, CDR2 YSYEKL. The CDR3 length is 15 residues. CDR3 sequence reads: CASSQELTGSYEQYF. CDR3 nucleotide sequence: TGCGCCAGCAGCCAAGAGTTGACAGGGAGCTACGAGCAGTACTTC.

The chain carries TRBV28 and TRBJ1-5; 9 bases map to TRBD1. The CDR3 has 15 residues. The germline CDR1 and CDR2 sequences are MDHEN and SYDVKM. The V and J ends lost 6 bases and 5 bases, in that order; junction bases with no gene match: 8. The CDR3: CASRLPGQGYQPQHF. Written as DNA, the CDR3 is TGTGCCAGCAGACTCCCGGGACAGGGATATCAGCCCCAGCATTTT.

The chain combines TRBV7-2 with TRBJ2-2, with 10 positions matching TRBD2. This CDR3 contains 16 residues. Per germline, CDR1 SGHTA and CDR2 FQGNSA. Losses at the gene ends were 8 bases for V and 7 bases for J; bases not matched to a gene: 13. For the CDR3, the DNA is TGTGCCAGCCCGTCAGGGCTAGCGGGAGTGGTCGGGGAGCTGTTTTTT. Translating gives CASPSGLAGVVGELFF.

J is TRBJ1-2 and V is TRBV25-1; a possible D gene is TRBD1 (5 bases). In germline, CDR1 is MGHDK, CDR2 SYGVNS. The CDR3 sequence is 16 residues long. Trimming stripped 3 bases from V and 3 bases from J, with 17 bases between. Here the CDR3 DNA reads TGTGCCAGCAGTGATGCTATAGGACAAGGGGACTATGGCTACACCTTC. Translating gives CASSDAIGQGDYGYTF.

This clone has only a few counts. The chain recombines TRBV7-9 with TRBJ2-5, with 8 bases fitting TRBD1. The CDR3 is 14 amino acids. Germline V CDR1 and CDR2: SEHNR, FQNEAQ (reference sequence). The trim removed 3 bases at V and 1 base at J, leaving 1 base unmatched. The DNA of the CDR3 is TGTGCCAGCAGCTTCGGACAGGGCCAAGAGACCCAGTACTTC. The encoded protein is CASSFGQGQETQYF.

The V and J genes are TRBV19 and TRBJ1-5; no clear D gene. V was shortened by 1 base and J by 12 bases, with 13 bases between the two germline ends. CDR1 and CDR2 (germline): LNHDA, SQIVND (reference sequence). CDR3 length equals 13 residues. CDR3 coding DNA: TGTGCCAGTAGTATAGTTAGCTCGGTTCACCAGCATTTT. It specifies CASSIVSSVHQHF.

As to this clone: One junction end does not reproduce the germline sequence, and a read error may be involved. The rearrangement links TRBV5-4 to TRBJ1-3; 12 nucleotides match TRBD1. The CDR3 has 15 residues. CDR1 SGHNT and CDR2 YYREEE come from the germline V gene (reference sequence). CDR3 bases: TGTGCCAGCAGCTTGGGGCCGGGGACAGGGGGCCTGGAGCGGTTT. The encoded protein is CASSLGPGTGGLERF.

The chain is built from TRBV5-4 and TRBJ2-1, with D tentatively TRBD2 (6 bases). There are 15 residues in the CDR3. V lost 4 bases to trimming and J lost 3 bases, with 14 bases between them. Germline V gives CDR1 SGHNT, CDR2 YYREEE (reference sequence). The CDR3 loop is CASSIGGGSYNEQFF. CDR3 DNA: TGTGCCAGCAGCATCGGGGGTGGCAGCTACAATGAGCAGTTCTTC.

The chain recombines TRBV6-1 with TRBJ2-6; weak D call: TRBD1 (6 bases). This CDR3 comprises 18 residues. V lost 2 bases and J 3 bases, leaving 17 bases between the germline ends. The germline V gene has CDR1 MNHNS and CDR2 SASEGT. DNA of the CDR3: TGTGCCAGCAGTGAACGACGGGACACCCTCCGTGGGGCCAACGTCCTGACTTTC. Translating gives CASSERRDTLRGANVLTF.

CDR3 residues: CASSVDSSRQFF. DNA for the CDR3: TGTGCCAGCAGTGTGGACTCCAGCAGGCAGTTCTTC. This chain links TRBV12-3 or TRBV12-4 with TRBJ2-1, with a possible D match to TRBD2 (5 bases). V was cut by 5 bases and J by 12 bases, with 14 bases left in between. The CDR3 loop spans 12 amino acids.

This clone was seen only a few times. The chain joins TRBV7-6 to TRBJ2-7, with TRBD2 as a possible D gene (5 bases). Trimming stripped 3 bases from V and 5 bases from J, with 8 bases between. The germline CDR1 and CDR2 sequences are SGHVS and FNYEAQ. The CDR3 has 12 residues. CDR3 sequence reads: CASSFPGNEQYF. CDR3 sequence (DNA): TGTGCCAGCAGCTTCCCCGGGAACGAGCAGTACTTC.